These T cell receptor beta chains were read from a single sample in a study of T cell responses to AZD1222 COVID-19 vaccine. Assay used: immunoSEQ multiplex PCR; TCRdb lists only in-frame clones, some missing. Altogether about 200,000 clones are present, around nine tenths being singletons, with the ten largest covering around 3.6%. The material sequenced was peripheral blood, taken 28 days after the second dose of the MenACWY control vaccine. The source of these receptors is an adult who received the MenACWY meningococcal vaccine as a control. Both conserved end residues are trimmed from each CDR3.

cdr3_aa: ASSQPGTNSPLH
j_call: TRBJ1-6
v_call: TRBV19

cdr3_aa: ASGHSLNEKLF
j_call: TRBJ1-4
v_call: TRBV28

cdr3_aa: ASSQRSQVNTEAF
j_call: TRBJ1-1
v_call: TRBV4-2

cdr3_aa: ASSLESAVNYGYT
j_call: TRBJ1-2
v_call: TRBV7-9

cdr3_aa: AAARVADYEQY
j_call: TRBJ2-7
v_call: TRBV6-5

cdr3_aa: ASNSYNEQF
j_call: TRBJ2-1
v_call: TRBV19

cdr3_aa: ASSPRLAGANEQF
j_call: TRBJ2-1
v_call: TRBV9

cdr3_aa: ATSPLPPAREGTSEATKQY
j_call: TRBJ2-7
v_call: TRBV24-1

cdr3_aa: SARGPGNTIY
j_call: TRBJ1-3
v_call: TRBV29-1

cdr3_aa: ASSLKLILAFPDTQY
j_call: TRBJ2-3
v_call: TRBV3-1/TRBV3-2

cdr3_aa: ASSSVGSYNSPLH
j_call: TRBJ1-6
v_call: TRBV18

cdr3_aa: AISRDRGSPLH
j_call: TRBJ1-6
v_call: TRBV10-3

cdr3_aa: SVGTMPYEQY
j_call: TRBJ2-7
v_call: TRBV29-1

cdr3_aa: ASSLSGISSYNEQF
j_call: TRBJ2-1
v_call: TRBV3-1/TRBV3-2

cdr3_aa: ASSGQTGARYYGYT
j_call: TRBJ1-2
v_call: TRBV19

cdr3_aa: ASSQDLFYGYT
j_call: TRBJ1-2
v_call: TRBV14

cdr3_aa: ASSTGYGTEAF
j_call: TRBJ1-1
v_call: TRBV19

cdr3_aa: ASSWDGGRNTGELF
j_call: TRBJ2-2
v_call: TRBV5-1

cdr3_aa: ATSDTLTGDRRELF
j_call: TRBJ2-2
v_call: TRBV24-1

cdr3_aa: ASSGDGNYGYT
j_call: TRBJ1-2
v_call: TRBV2

cdr3_aa: ASSAGTSSTDTQY
j_call: TRBJ2-3
v_call: TRBV11-2

cdr3_aa: ASSLWVSSYNSPLH
j_call: TRBJ1-6
v_call: TRBV27

cdr3_aa: ASSVARSGRAYEQY
j_call: TRBJ2-7
v_call: TRBV9

cdr3_aa: ASSYDLAANTEAF
j_call: TRBJ1-1
v_call: TRBV6-6

cdr3_aa: ASSFRTGSYEQY
j_call: TRBJ2-7
v_call: TRBV5-1

cdr3_aa: ASSQDRAAGRETQY
j_call: TRBJ2-5
v_call: TRBV4-1

cdr3_aa: ASSRSQDRRNTIY
j_call: TRBJ1-3
v_call: TRBV7-9

cdr3_aa: ASTPLDNQTTNEKLF
j_call: TRBJ1-4
v_call: TRBV21-1

cdr3_aa: ASSPTAGWNQPQH
j_call: TRBJ1-5
v_call: TRBV19

cdr3_aa: ASRIRFEQF
j_call: TRBJ2-1
v_call: TRBV19

cdr3_aa: ASTGSGYNQPQH
j_call: TRBJ1-5
v_call: TRBV6-5

cdr3_aa: ASSLPMGSGEKLF
j_call: TRBJ1-4
v_call: TRBV28

cdr3_aa: ASSLPPPNTEAF
j_call: TRBJ1-1
v_call: TRBV11-2

cdr3_aa: ASSYSRDFSGYT
j_call: TRBJ1-2
v_call: TRBV6-5

cdr3_aa: ASSYSWGQFSYNEQF
j_call: TRBJ2-1
v_call: TRBV7-9

cdr3_aa: AWSVRGRGSYNEQF
j_call: TRBJ2-1
v_call: TRBV30

cdr3_aa: ASSHDRTFGYT
j_call: TRBJ1-2
v_call: TRBV7-9

cdr3_aa: ASMTLGLYEQY
j_call: TRBJ2-7
v_call: TRBV28

cdr3_aa: ASIIDNSGANVLT
j_call: TRBJ2-6
v_call: TRBV19

cdr3_aa: ASSPYRGPEEQY
j_call: TRBJ2-7
v_call: TRBV6-5

cdr3_aa: ASSVGQGGGQPQH
j_call: TRBJ1-5
v_call: TRBV9

cdr3_aa: ASLTVGRSPLH
j_call: TRBJ1-6
v_call: TRBV28